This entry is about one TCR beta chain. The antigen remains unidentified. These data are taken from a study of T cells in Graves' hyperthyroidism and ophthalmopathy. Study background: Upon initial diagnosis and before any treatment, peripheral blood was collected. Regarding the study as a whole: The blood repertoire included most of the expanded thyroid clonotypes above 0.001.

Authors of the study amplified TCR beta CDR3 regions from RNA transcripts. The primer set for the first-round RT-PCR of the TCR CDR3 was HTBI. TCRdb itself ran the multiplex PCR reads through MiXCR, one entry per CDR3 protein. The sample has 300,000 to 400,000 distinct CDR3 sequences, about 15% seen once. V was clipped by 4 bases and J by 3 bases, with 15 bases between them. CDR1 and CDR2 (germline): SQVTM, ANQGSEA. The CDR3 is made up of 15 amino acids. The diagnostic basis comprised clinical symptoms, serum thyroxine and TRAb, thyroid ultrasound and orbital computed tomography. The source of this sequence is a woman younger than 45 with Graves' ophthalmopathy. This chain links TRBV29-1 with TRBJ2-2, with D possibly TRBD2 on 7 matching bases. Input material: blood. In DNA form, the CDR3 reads TGCAGCGTTGGAGGGCGGGGGCCAGACACCGGGGAGCTGTTTTTT. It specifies CSVGGRGPDTGELFF.